This T cell receptor (beta chain) originates from a study of shared clonotypes between healthy human individuals. CD8 cells regarded as naive lacked CD45RO, were positively chosen for CCR7, and omitted terminally differentiated effector memory CD45RA+ cells. Sequenced by immunoSEQ multiplex PCR; TCRdb stores in-frame clones only, minus some. The sample shows about 2,100,000 clones, 90% to 95% of them seen only once. The CDR3 runs to 14 residues. Trimming stripped 4 bases from V and 2 bases from J, with 8 bases between. Germline CDR1 SNHLY, CDR2 FYNNEI. The chain combines TRBV2 with TRBJ1-4, with unresolved D. The receptor was derived from a man aged 18 to 29 in good health. Some clones in this sample may be carry-over from other donors' samples. Sequenced: naive CD8+ T cells from PBMCs. This CDR3 is CASSGRQTNEKLFF. Written as DNA, the CDR3 is TGTGCCAGCAGTGGGAGGCAGACTAATGAAAAACTGTTTTTT.